The 21 T cell receptor beta chains listed next were all sequenced from one sample in a study of regulatory T cells in long-lasting Graves disease. Arm-PCR of CDR3 regions and iRepertoire HTBI primers were used to build TCR beta libraries. TCRdb processed the multiplex PCR reads anew with MiXCR; each CDR3 protein has one entry. This sample has roughly 420,000 distinct CDR3 sequences, with about 17% found just once. Described time point: newly diagnosed GD, antithyroid drugs for less than 3 months. PBMC RNA was the source of the TCR library. A further study also used this sample, focusing on T cells in Graves' hyperthyroidism and ophthalmopathy.

This sample comprised peripheral blood mononuclear cells (PBMCs), obtained at new diagnosis, from a patient treated with antithyroid drugs. All receptors derive from a woman between 25 and 40 years old with Graves disease.

The chain joins TRBV20-1 to TRBJ2-7, with a weak D call TRBD1 (6 bases). Germline CDR1 reads DFQATT; CDR2 reads SNEGSKA (reference sequence). The CDR3 totals 14 residues. Trimming stripped 0 bases from V and 2 bases from J, with 11 bases between. In DNA, the CDR3 is TGCAGTGCTAGAGACGGATGGGGGCCCTACGAGCAGTACTTC. Amino acids: CSARDGWGPYEQYF.

This clonotype was found many times. The chain carries TRBV6-1 and TRBJ1-5; the match to TRBD1 covers 7 bases. Germline V CDR1 and CDR2: MNHNS, SASEGT. The trim removed 1 base at V and 7 bases at J, leaving 10 bases unmatched. The CDR3 has 16 residues. The CDR3 is CASSEDFEGARQPQHF. CDR3 nucleotide sequence: TGTGCCAGCAGTGAAGATTTTGAGGGGGCTAGGCAGCCCCAGCATTTT.

This clonotype was detected many times. V and J are TRBV5-1 and TRBJ2-1, with TRBD1 matching over 10 bases. The J segment lost 8 bases and the V segment lost 7 bases, leaving 0 bases of the junction unmatched. There are 11 residues in the CDR3. The germline V gene encodes CDR1 SGHRS and CDR2 YFSETQ. The CDR3 reads CASDRGHEQFF. The CDR3 region has the DNA TGCGCCAGCGACAGGGGGCATGAGCAGTTCTTC.

As concerns this clonotype: This could be a read error, since a much larger clone is one nucleotide away. The DNA for the CDR3 is TGTGCCGGCAGTTTAAAGCGGGGGTCGGACTATGGCTACACCTTC. It codes for CAGSLKRGSDYGYTF. The genes are TRBV12-3 or TRBV12-4 and TRBJ1-2; tentative D call: TRBD1 (5 bases). The CDR3 spans 15 residues.

The rearrangement joins TRBV28 to TRBJ1-5; D unclear. The CDR3 is 16 residues long. The V gene's germline CDR1 is MDHEN and CDR2 SYDVKM. V was trimmed by 6 bases and J by 5 bases, leaving 20 bases between them. The CDR3 is CASSSGRYSLDQPQHF. CDR3 coding DNA: TGTGCCAGCAGCTCTGGGAGATATTCGCTGGATCAGCCCCAGCATTTT.

A note on this clonotype: It may be a read error: a sequence one base away is much more abundant. This chain uses TRBV20-1 with TRBJ2-5; 7 nucleotides line up with TRBD1. Germline assignment: CDR1 DFQATT and CDR2 SNEGSKA (reference sequence). This CDR3 is built from 14 residues. J was trimmed by 5 bases and V by 1 base; bases with no gene match: 7. CDR3 nucleotides: TGCAGTGCTAGAGCCGAGACAGGGTTCGAGACCCAGTACTTC. Translation: CSARAETGFETQYF.

The table lists this clonotype with many counts. The rearrangement joins TRBV5-1 to TRBJ2-3; D is uncertain. In germline, CDR1 is SGHRS, CDR2 YFSETQ. V gave up 3 bases and J gave up 3 bases, with 17 bases separating them. The length of the CDR3 is 16 residues. The CDR3 sequence is CASSYMGVERTDTQYF. The CDR3 DNA sequence: TGCGCCAGCAGCTACATGGGCGTGGAGCGTACAGATACGCAGTATTTT. The entire variable domain, with the rest obtained from reference TRBV5-1 and TRBJ2-3, is as follows: KAGVTQTPRYLIKTRGQQVTLSCSPISGHRSVSWYQQTPGQGLQFLFEYFSETQRNKGNFPGRFSGRQFSNSRSEMNVSTLELGDSALYLCASSYMGVERTDTQYFGPGTRLTVL.

For the CDR3, the DNA is TGCAGTGCCCAGACTAGCGGGAGGGCCTACAATGAGCAGTTCTTC. It yields the protein CSAQTSGRAYNEQFF. V and J are TRBV20-1 and TRBJ2-1; 14 positions agree with TRBD2. From germline, CDR1 is DFQATT and CDR2 SNEGSKA (reference sequence). This CDR3 contains 15 residues. Losses at the gene ends were 6 bases for V and 2 bases for J; bases not matched to a gene: 3.

This chain connects TRBV18 to TRBJ2-5; perhaps TRBD1 as D (6 bases). This CDR3 region has 14 residues. Germline loops: CDR1 KGHSH, CDR2 LQKENI. V lost 6 bases and J lost 2, with 13 bases in between. CDR3 bases: TGTGCCAGCTCGAAGGGGGTTACTCAAGAGACCCAGTACTTC. Translated, it gives CASSKGVTQETQYF.

The chain is built from TRBV20-1 and TRBJ2-1, with a tentative D call TRBD1 (6 bases). Germline CDR1 is DFQATT and CDR2 is SNEGSKA (reference sequence). Trimming stripped 4 bases from V and 0 bases from J, with 13 bases between. The CDR3 spans 15 residues. The CDR3, as DNA: TGCAGTGCTACCGGACAGACCAGCTCCTACAATGAGCAGTTCTTC. Translated, it gives CSATGQTSSYNEQFF.

The sample holds many counts of this clonotype. The chain combines TRBV11-2 with TRBJ2-3, with D unresolved. CDR3 length: 14 amino acids. Germline CDR1 SGHAT, CDR2 FQNNGV. The V gene lost 4 bases and the J gene lost 4 bases, with 12 bases spanning the gap. The CDR3 coding sequence is TGTGCCAGCAGCTCAAGCCTTACTGCAGATACGCAGTATTTT. As protein: CASSSSLTADTQYF.

V and J are TRBV9 and TRBJ2-1; 7 bases fit TRBD1. V dropped 0 bases and J dropped 8; count of bases not matched to a gene: 8. CDR1 and CDR2 (germline): SGDLS, YYNGEE. The CDR3 length is 15 residues. The CDR3 DNA follows: TGTGCCAGCAGCGTAGTGACAGGGTTCAGCGATGAGCAGTTCTTC. This encodes CASSVVTGFSDEQFF.

This clonotype was counted many times. V and J are TRBV5-5 and TRBJ2-1; D may match TRBD1 or TRBD2 (5 bases each). CDR3 length: 14 residues. Germline V gene data show CDR1 as SGHKS and CDR2 as YYEKEE (reference sequence). V gave up 4 bases and J gave up 15 bases, with 23 bases separating them. This CDR3 is CASSQGPLEGWRFF. The CDR3 bases are TGTGCCAGCAGCCAGGGACCCCTAGAAGGGTGGCGGTTCTTC.

This clonotype was observed at least ten times. The gene calls are TRBV6-2 or TRBV6-3 and TRBJ2-1, with TRBD2 identical over 7 bases. The germline V gene encodes CDR1 MNHEY and CDR2 SVGEGT. Trimming cost V 6 bases and J 2 bases; bases outside gene matches: 10. This CDR3 is 16 amino acids long. The DNA for the CDR3 is TGTGCCAGCAGGCCCTATGGGGGGAGGGCCTACAATGAGCAGTTCTTC. Its protein product is CASRPYGGRAYNEQFF.

At least ten counts were recorded for this clonotype. This chain uses TRBV27 with TRBJ1-4; 9 bases align to TRBD1. After removal of 6 bases from V and 7 bases from J, the junction contained 6 bases not matched to a gene. Germline V CDR1 and CDR2: MNHEY, SMNVEV (reference sequence). The CDR3 is 14 amino acids. The CDR3 protein is CASRAQGATEKLFF. The CDR3 region has the DNA TGTGCCAGCAGAGCACAGGGGGCGACTGAAAAACTGTTTTTT. The full variable domain, its missing parts supplied by reference TRBV27 and TRBJ1-4, is EAQVTQNPRYLITVTGKKLTVTCSQNMNHEYMSWYRQDPGLGLRQIYYSMNVEVTDKGDVPEGYKVSRKEKRNFPLILESPSPNQTSLYFCASRAQGATEKLFFGSGTQLSVL.

This clonotype was counted many times. The chain joins TRBV2 to TRBJ2-2; D possibly corresponds to TRBD1 (5 bases). V lost 6 bases to trimming and J lost 0 bases, with 8 bases between them. Germline CDR1 reads SNHLY; CDR2 reads FYNNEI. The CDR3 runs 14 residues. Written as DNA, the CDR3 is TGTGCCAGCAGCTCAGGGCCGAACACCGGGGAGCTGTTTTTT. It encodes CASSSGPNTGELFF.

This chain uses TRBV6-5 with TRBJ2-3; 13 nucleotides align to TRBD2. The germline CDR1 and CDR2 sequences are MNHEY and SVGAGI. This CDR3 spans 19 amino acids. The V and J ends lost 2 bases and 0 bases, in that order; junction bases with no gene match: 8. The CDR3 DNA follows: TGTGCCAGCAGTTACCTTGGGACTAGCGGGAACCCTAGCACAGATACGCAGTATTTT. The encoded protein is CASSYLGTSGNPSTDTQYF.

This rearrangement joins TRBV27 to TRBJ2-1, with 9 bases identical to TRBD2. J was trimmed by 7 bases and V by 6 bases; bases with no gene match: 10. The CDR3 extends over 15 amino acids. CDR1 MNHEY and CDR2 SMNVEV come from the germline V gene (reference sequence). This CDR3 reads CASSPAGGGGNEQFF. In nucleotides, the CDR3 is TGTGCCAGCAGCCCAGCGGGAGGTGGGGGGAATGAGCAGTTCTTC.

As for this clonotype: The junction differs from germline at one of its ends, possibly a read error. J is TRBJ1-5 and V is TRBV5-6; 10 bases are a match to TRBD1. Germline CDR1 reads SGHDT; CDR2 reads YYEEEE. This CDR3 is 16 amino acids long. The CDR3 nucleotides are TGTGCCAGCAGCTTCAGGGACAGGGGAATCGATCACCCCCAGCATTTT. This codes for CASSFRDRGIDHPQHF.

To note about this clonotype: This could be a read error, since a much larger clone is one nucleotide away. This rearrangement joins TRBV24-1 to TRBJ2-1; no firm D call. The ends were cut back, 9 bases at V and 4 bases at J, with 9 bases in the middle. This CDR3 is built from 12 residues. From germline, CDR1 is KGHDR and CDR2 SFDVKD. CDR3 amino acids: CATGTLYNEQFF. DNA for the CDR3: TGTGCCACCGGTACACTTTACAATGAGCAGTTCTTC.

At least ten counts were recorded for this clonotype. The genes are TRBV12-3 or TRBV12-4 and TRBJ2-7; 9 bases fit TRBD1. This CDR3 has 15 residues. Trimming cost V 6 bases and J 6 bases; bases outside gene matches: 12. The CDR3 DNA reads TGTGCCAGCAGCCTAGGGGGACAGGGAGGCTCCGAGCAGTACTTC. Protein: CASSLGGQGGSEQYF.